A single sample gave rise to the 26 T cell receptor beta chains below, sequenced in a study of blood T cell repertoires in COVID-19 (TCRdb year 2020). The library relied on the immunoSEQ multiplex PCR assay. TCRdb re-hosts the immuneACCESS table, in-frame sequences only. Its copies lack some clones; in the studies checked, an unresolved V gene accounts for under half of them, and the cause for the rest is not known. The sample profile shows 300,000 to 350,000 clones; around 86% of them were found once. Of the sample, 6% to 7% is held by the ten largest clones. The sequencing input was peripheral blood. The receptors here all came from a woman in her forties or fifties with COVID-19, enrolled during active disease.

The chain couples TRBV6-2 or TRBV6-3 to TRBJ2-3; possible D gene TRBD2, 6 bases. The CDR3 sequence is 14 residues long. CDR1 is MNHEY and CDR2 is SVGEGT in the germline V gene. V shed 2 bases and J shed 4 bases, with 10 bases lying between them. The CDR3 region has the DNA TGTGCCAGCAGTTACACCCTAGCGTCAGATACGCAGTATTTT. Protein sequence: CASSYTLASDTQYF.

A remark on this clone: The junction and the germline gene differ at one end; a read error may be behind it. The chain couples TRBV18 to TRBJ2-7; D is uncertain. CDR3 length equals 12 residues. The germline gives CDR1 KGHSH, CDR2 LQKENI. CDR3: CASSSPSYEQYF. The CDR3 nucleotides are TGTGCCAGCTCATCACCATCTTACGAGCAGTACTTC.

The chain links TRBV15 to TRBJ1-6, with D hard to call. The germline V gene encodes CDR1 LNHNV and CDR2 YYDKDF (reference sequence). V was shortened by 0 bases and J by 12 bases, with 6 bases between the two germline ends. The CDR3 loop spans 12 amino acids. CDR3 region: CATSRDRLPLHF. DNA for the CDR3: TGTGCCACCAGCAGAGATCGACTACCCCTCCACTTT.

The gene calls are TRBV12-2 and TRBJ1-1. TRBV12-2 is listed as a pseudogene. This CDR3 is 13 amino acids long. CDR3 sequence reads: CASRLGSGTEAFF. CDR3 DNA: TGTGCAAGTCGCTTAGGAAGCGGAACTGAAGCTTTCTTT.

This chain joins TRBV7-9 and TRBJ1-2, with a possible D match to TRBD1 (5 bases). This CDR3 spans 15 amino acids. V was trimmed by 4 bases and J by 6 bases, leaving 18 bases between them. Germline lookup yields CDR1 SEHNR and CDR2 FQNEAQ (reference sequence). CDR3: CASSSQPDSKDGYTF. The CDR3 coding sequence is TGTGCCAGCAGCTCTCAGCCCGACAGTAAGGATGGCTACACCTTC.

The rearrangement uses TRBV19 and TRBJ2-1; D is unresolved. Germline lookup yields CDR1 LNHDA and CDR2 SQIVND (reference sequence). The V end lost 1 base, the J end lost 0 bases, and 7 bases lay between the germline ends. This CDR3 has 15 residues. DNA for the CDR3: TGTGCCAGTAGTATAGCCCCGAGCTCCTACAATGAGCAGTTCTTC. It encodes CASSIAPSSYNEQFF.

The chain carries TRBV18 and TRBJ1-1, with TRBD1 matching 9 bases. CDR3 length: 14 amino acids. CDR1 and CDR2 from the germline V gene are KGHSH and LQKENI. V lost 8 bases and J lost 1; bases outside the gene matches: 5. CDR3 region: CASTRDRANTEAFF. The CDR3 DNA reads TGTGCCAGCACCAGGGACAGGGCGAACACTGAAGCTTTCTTT.

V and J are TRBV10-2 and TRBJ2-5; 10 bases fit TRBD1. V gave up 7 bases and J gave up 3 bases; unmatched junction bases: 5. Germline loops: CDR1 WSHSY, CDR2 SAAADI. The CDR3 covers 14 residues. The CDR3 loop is CASTRQGAEETQYF. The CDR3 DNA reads TGCGCCAGCACTAGACAGGGGGCTGAAGAGACCCAGTACTTC.

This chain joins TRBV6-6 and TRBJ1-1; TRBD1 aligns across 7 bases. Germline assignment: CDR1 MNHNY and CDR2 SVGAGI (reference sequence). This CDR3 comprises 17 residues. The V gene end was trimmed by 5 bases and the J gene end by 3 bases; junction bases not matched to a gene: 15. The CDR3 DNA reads TGTGCCAGCAGTCGTCCGCTATCCAGGGGGAGATACACTGAAGCTTTCTTT. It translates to CASSRPLSRGRYTEAFF.

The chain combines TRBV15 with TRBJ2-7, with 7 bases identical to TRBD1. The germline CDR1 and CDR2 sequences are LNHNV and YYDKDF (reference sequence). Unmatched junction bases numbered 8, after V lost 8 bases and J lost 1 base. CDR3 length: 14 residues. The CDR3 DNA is TGTGCCACCTGTTCCCCGGACAGGTCCTACGAGCAGTACTTC. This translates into CATCSPDRSYEQYF.

The CDR3 loop reads CASSPGTPYEAFF. DNA for the CDR3: TGTGCCAGCAGCCCCGGGACACCTTATGAAGCTTTCTTT. The chain recombines TRBV11-2 with TRBJ1-1, with D possibly TRBD1 on 6 matching bases. Trimming took 5 bases from V and 7 from J, leaving 14 bases between them. The CDR3 has 13 amino acids. CDR1 and CDR2 (germline): SGHAT, FQNNGV.

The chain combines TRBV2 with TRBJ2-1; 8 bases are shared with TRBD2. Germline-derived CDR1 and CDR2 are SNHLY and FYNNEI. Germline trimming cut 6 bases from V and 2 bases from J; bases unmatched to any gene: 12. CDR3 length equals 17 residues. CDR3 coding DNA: TGTGCCAGCAGCCTCGGGGGGGCTAGTCTTACCTACAATGAGCAGTTCTTC. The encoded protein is CASSLGGASLTYNEQFF.

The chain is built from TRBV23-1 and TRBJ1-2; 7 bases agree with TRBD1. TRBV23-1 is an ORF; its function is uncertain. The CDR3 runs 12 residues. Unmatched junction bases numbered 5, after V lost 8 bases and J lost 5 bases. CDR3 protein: CASRDRVYGYTF. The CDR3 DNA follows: TGCGCCAGCCGAGACAGGGTATATGGCTACACCTTC.

CDR3 DNA: TGCGCCAGCAGCTTCAATGCCCAGGGGACCTACGAGCAGTACTTC. It specifies CASSFNAQGTYEQYF. This sequence joins TRBV5-1 and TRBJ2-7, with D perhaps matching TRBD1 (6 bases). Trimming shortened V by 2 bases and J by 2 bases, and 14 bases separated the two germline ends. CDR1 SGHRS and CDR2 YFSETQ come from the germline V gene. The CDR3 is 15 residues long.

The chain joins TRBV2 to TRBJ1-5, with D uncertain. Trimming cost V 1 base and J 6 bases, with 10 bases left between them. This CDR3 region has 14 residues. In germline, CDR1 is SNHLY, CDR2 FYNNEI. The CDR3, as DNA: TGTGCCAGCAGTGAAGTTATTTTCGGTCAGCCCCAGCATTTT. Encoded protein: CASSEVIFGQPQHF.

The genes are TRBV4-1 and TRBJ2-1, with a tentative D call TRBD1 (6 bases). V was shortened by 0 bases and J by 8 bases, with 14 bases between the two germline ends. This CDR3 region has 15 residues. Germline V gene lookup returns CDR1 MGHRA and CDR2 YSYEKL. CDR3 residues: CASSQELAQGYEQFF. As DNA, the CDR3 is TGCGCCAGCAGCCAAGAATTGGCACAGGGCTATGAGCAGTTCTTC.

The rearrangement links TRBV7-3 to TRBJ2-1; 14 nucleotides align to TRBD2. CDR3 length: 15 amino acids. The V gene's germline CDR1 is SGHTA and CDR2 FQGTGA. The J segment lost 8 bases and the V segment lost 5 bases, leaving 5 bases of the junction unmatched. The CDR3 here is CASSLGTSGSYEQFF. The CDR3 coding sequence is TGTGCCAGCAGCCTGGGGACTAGCGGGAGCTATGAGCAGTTCTTC.

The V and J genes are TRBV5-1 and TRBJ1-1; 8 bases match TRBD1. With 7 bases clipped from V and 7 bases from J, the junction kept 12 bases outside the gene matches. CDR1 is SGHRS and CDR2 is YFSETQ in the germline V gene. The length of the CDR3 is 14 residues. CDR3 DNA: TGCGCCAGCTATTCCGGGACAGGAAGTTTTGAAGCTTTCTTT. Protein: CASYSGTGSFEAFF.

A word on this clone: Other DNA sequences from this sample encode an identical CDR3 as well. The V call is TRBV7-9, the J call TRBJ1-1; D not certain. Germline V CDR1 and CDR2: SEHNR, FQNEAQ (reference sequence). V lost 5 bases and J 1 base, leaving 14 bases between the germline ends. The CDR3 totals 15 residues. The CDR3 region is CASSTSNKQNTEAFF. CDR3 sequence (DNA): TGTGCCAGCAGCACAAGTAACAAACAGAACACTGAAGCTTTCTTT. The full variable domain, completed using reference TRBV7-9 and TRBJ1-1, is DTGVSQNPRHKITKRGQNVTFRCDPISEHNRLYWYRQTLGQGPEFLTYFQNEAQLEKSRLLSDRFSAERPKGSFSTLEIQRTEQGDSAMYLCASSTSNKQNTEAFFGQGTRLTVV.

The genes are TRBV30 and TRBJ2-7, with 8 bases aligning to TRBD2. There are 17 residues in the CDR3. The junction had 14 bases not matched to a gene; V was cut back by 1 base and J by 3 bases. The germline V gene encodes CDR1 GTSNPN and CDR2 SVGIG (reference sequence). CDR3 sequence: CAWSGLAGRPRGYEQYF. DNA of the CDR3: TGTGCCTGGAGTGGGCTAGCGGGCCGGCCGAGGGGCTACGAGCAGTACTTC.

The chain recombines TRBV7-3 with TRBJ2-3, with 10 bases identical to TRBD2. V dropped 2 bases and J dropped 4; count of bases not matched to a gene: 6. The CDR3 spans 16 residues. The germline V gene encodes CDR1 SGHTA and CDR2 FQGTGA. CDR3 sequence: CASSLLAGGGADTQYF. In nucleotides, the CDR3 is TGTGCCAGCAGCTTATTAGCGGGAGGAGGGGCAGATACGCAGTATTTT.

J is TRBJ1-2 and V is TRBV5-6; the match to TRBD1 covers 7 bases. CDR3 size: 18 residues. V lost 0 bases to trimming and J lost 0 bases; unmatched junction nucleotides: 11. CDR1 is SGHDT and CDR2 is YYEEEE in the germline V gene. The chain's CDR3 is CASSLELIGQVANYGYTF. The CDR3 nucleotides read TGTGCCAGCAGCTTGGAGCTTATAGGACAGGTAGCTAACTATGGCTACACCTTC. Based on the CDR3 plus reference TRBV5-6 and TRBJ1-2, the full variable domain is DAGVTQSPTHLIKTRGQQVTLRCSPKSGHDTVSWYQQALGQGPQFIFQYYEEEERQRGNFPDRFSGHQFPNYSSELNVNALLLGDSALYLCASSLELIGQVANYGYTFGSGTRLTVV.

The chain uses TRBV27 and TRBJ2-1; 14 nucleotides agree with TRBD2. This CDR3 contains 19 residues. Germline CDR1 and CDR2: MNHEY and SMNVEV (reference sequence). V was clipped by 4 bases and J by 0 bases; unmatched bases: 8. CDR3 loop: CASSSGTSGRGSSYNEQFF. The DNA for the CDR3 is TGTGCCAGCAGTTCTGGGACTAGCGGGAGAGGGAGCTCCTACAATGAGCAGTTCTTC.

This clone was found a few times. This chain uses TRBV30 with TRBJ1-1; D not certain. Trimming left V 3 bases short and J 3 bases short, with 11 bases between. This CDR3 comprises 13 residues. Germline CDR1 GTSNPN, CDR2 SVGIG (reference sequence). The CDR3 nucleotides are TGTGCCTGGAGCCCCAGGTTCGACACTGAAGCTTTCTTT. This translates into CAWSPRFDTEAFF.

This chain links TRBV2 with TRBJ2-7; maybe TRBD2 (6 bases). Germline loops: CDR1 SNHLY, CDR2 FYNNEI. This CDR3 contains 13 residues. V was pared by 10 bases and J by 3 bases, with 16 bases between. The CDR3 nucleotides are TGTGCCACCGGGGGACGGAGGAACTACGAGCAGTACTTC. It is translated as CATGGRRNYEQYF.

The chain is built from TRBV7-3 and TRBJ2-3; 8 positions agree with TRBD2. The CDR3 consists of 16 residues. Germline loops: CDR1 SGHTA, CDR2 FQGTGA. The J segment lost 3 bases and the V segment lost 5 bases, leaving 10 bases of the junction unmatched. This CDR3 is CASSPTRGRITDTQYF. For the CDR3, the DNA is TGTGCCAGCAGCCCAACTCGCGGGAGGATTACAGATACGCAGTATTTT.